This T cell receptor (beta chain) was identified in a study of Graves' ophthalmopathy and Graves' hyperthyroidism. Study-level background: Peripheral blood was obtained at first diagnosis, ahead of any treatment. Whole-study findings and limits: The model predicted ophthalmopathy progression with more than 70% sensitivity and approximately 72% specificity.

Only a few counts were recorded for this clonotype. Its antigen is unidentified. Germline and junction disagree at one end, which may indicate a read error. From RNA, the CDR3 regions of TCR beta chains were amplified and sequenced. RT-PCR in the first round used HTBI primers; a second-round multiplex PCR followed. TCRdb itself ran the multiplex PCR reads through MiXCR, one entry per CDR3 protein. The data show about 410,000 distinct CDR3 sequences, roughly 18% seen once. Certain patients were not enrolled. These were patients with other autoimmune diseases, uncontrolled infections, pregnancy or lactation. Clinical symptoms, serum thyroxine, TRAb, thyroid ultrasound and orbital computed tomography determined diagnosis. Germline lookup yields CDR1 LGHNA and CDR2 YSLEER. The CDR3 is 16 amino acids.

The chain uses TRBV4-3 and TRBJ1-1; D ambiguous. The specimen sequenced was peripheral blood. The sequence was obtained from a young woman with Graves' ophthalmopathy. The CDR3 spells CASSQVPRLENTEASF. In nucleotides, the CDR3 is TGCGCCAGCAGCCAAGTTCCAAGACTGGAAAACACTGAAGCTTCCTTT.